This passage covers 17 T cell receptor beta chains from one sample sequenced in a study of cytomegalovirus exposure and HLA in healthy donors. Primers for the PCR totalled 60 Vbeta and 13 Jbeta. Produced via immunoSEQ multiplex PCR; TCRdb's table is partial and in-frame only. The sample gives just over 150,000 clones, roughly 82% of which show up once; under 8% is in the top ten. The sample comprised PBMCs. Receptors originate from a woman in her forties or fifties in good health and CMV-seropositive.

J is TRBJ2-7 and V is TRBV7-9, with 7 bases fitting TRBD1. After removal of 3 bases from V and 6 bases from J, the junction contained 2 bases not matched to a gene. This CDR3 is 12 amino acids long. Germline CDR1 reads SEHNR; CDR2 reads FQNEAQ (reference sequence). CDR3 protein: CASSLGTVEQYF. The CDR3 DNA sequence: TGTGCCAGCAGCTTGGGGACAGTCGAGCAGTACTTC.

The rearrangement links TRBV5-6 to TRBJ2-2; 10 nucleotides align to TRBD2. CDR3 length equals 16 residues. The V gene end was trimmed by 0 bases and the J gene end by 1 base; junction bases not matched to a gene: 0. Germline V gives CDR1 SGHDT, CDR2 YYEEEE. The CDR3 region is CASSLGLAGNTGELFF. DNA for the CDR3: TGTGCCAGCAGCTTGGGACTAGCGGGGAACACCGGGGAGCTGTTTTTT.

Regarding this clone: Compared with germline, one end of the junction differs, possibly owing to a read error. This rearrangement joins TRBV7-2 to TRBJ1-2; D call uncertain. The length of the CDR3 is 13 residues. Germline loops: CDR1 SGHTA, CDR2 FQGNSA. The CDR3 region is CASSLDPGQAQNF. The CDR3 DNA follows: TGTGCCAGCAGCTTAGACCCCGGTCAGGCACAAAACTTC.

The chain has TRBV10-2 and TRBJ2-1, with 9 bases that match TRBD2. The CDR3 is made up of 15 amino acids. J was trimmed by 7 bases and V by 2 bases; bases with no gene match: 6. Germline loops: CDR1 WSHSY, CDR2 SAAADI. CDR3 DNA: TGCGCCAGCAGTGAGAGCGGGGGGCTCGGGAATGAGCAGTTCTTC. This translates into CASSESGGLGNEQFF.

In DNA form, the CDR3 reads TGCGCCAGCAGACCGACAGGGGACTCGCAAAACATTCAGTACTTC. Translating it yields CASRPTGDSQNIQYF. The chain has TRBV5-1 and TRBJ2-4, with TRBD1 identical over 8 bases. CDR1 SGHRS and CDR2 YFSETQ come from the germline V gene. Trimming removed 5 bases from V and 5 bases from J; junction bases left unmatched: 9. This CDR3 region has 15 residues.

The chain couples TRBV2 to TRBJ1-2; the D gene is possibly TRBD1 (6 bases). The CDR3 totals 14 residues. The V gene's germline CDR1 is SNHLY and CDR2 FYNNEI. Trimming stripped 6 bases from V and 2 bases from J, with 13 bases between. The CDR3 spells CASRGDTSNYGYTF. The CDR3 DNA reads TGTGCCAGCAGGGGGGACACAAGCAACTATGGCTACACCTTC.

This sequence joins TRBV2 and TRBJ2-2, with a possible D match to TRBD1 (5 bases). The V gene's germline CDR1 is SNHLY and CDR2 FYNNEI. Trimming removed 7 bases at V and 1 base at J, with 10 bases between. The CDR3 has 14 amino acids. Here the CDR3 DNA reads TGTGCCAGCAAAACCCAGGGGAACACCGGGGAGCTGTTTTTT. It yields the protein CASKTQGNTGELFF.

This clone was detected a few times. The V call is TRBV30, the J call TRBJ1-1; a possible D gene is TRBD1 (5 bases). Germline assignment: CDR1 GTSNPN and CDR2 SVGIG (reference sequence). V gave up 3 bases and J gave up 4 bases, with 12 bases separating them. This CDR3 has 13 amino acids. This CDR3 reads CAWSGGGGTEAFF. In DNA form, the CDR3 reads TGTGCCTGGAGCGGTGGGGGGGGCACTGAAGCTTTCTTT.

The chain links TRBV13 to TRBJ1-2, with 7 bases lining up with TRBD1. The V and J ends lost 4 bases and 2 bases, in that order; junction bases with no gene match: 7. This CDR3 region has 15 residues. Germline V gene lookup returns CDR1 PRHDT and CDR2 FYEKMQ (reference sequence). CDR3 DNA sequence: TGTGCCAGCAGCTGGGCAGGGGGAGAAAACTATGGCTACACCTTC. Translated, it gives CASSWAGGENYGYTF.

This clone has more than one count but fewer than ten. The J gene is TRBJ1-2, the V gene TRBV2, with a possible D match to TRBD1 (5 bases). V shed 6 bases and J shed 5 bases, with 10 bases lying between them. The CDR3 loop spans 12 amino acids. Germline V lookup: CDR1 SNHLY, CDR2 FYNNEI. CDR3 DNA sequence: TGTGCCAGCAGGGACGACAGTTATGGCTACACCTTC. Protein: CASRDDSYGYTF.

Concerning this clone itself: The same CDR3 can be traced to other DNA sequences in this sample. The rearrangement uses TRBV4-1 and TRBJ1-3, with 8 nucleotides matching TRBD1. The CDR3 runs 16 residues. V was pared by 3 bases and J by 0 bases, with 4 bases of the junction left unmatched. Germline CDR1 is MGHRA and CDR2 is YSYEKL. The DNA for the CDR3 is TGCGCCAGCAGCCAGGGAGGGACAGGCTCTGGAAACACCATATATTTT. Translating gives CASSQGGTGSGNTIYF.

J is TRBJ2-3 and V is TRBV7-2; TRBD2 agrees at 9 bases. J lost 8 bases, V lost 1 base, and 10 bases had no gene match. Germline CDR1 and CDR2: SGHTA and FQGNSA. The CDR3 consists of 16 residues. The CDR3 loop reads CASSLGLAGPQGTQYF. CDR3 nucleotide sequence: TGTGCCAGCAGCTTAGGTCTAGCGGGGCCTCAGGGTACGCAGTATTTT. Filled out from reference TRBV7-2 and TRBJ2-3, the complete variable domain reads GAGVSQSPSNKVTEKGKDVELRCDPISGHTALYWYRQSLGQGLEFLIYFQGNSAPDKSGLPSDRFSAERTGGSVSTLTIQRTQQEDSAVYLCASSLGLAGPQGTQYFGPGTRLTVL.

In DNA, the CDR3 is TGTGCCAGCAGCTTGACAGGGTTGGTAGGCTACACCTTC. This translates into CASSLTGLVGYTF. The chain employs TRBV7-9 and TRBJ1-2; 7 nucleotides align to TRBD1. Germline V gene data show CDR1 as SEHNR and CDR2 as FQNEAQ (reference sequence). Trimming cost V 3 bases and J 8 bases; bases outside gene matches: 6. This CDR3 has 13 residues.

This clone was seen a handful of times. The V call is TRBV7-2, the J call TRBJ1-2, with 9 positions matching TRBD1. Trimming at V came to 6 bases and at J to 4 bases, leaving 9 bases not matched to a gene. The CDR3 length is 15 residues. From germline, CDR1 is SGHTA and CDR2 FQGNSA. The CDR3 nucleotides read TGTGCCAGCAGGACCGGGACAGGGAGAGGCTATGGCTACACCTTC. As protein: CASRTGTGRGYGYTF.

The J gene is TRBJ1-4, the V gene TRBV9; D is perhaps TRBD1 (6 bases). Germline-derived CDR1 and CDR2 are SGDLS and YYNGEE. The V and J ends lost 3 bases and 6 bases respectively, with 12 bases between them. The length of the CDR3 is 14 residues. CDR3 DNA: TGTGCCAGCAGCGCCAGGGGTGGGGATGAAAAACTGTTTTTT. It yields the protein CASSARGGDEKLFF. Filled out from reference TRBV9 and TRBJ1-4, the complete variable domain reads DSGVTQTPKHLITATGQRVTLRCSPRSGDLSVYWYQQSLDQGLQFLIQYYNGEERAKGNILERFSAQQFPDLHSELNLSSLELGDSALYFCASSARGGDEKLFFGSGTQLSVL.

The genes are TRBV6-5 and TRBJ2-7; TRBD1 aligns across 8 bases. The CDR3 has 14 amino acids. CDR1 is MNHEY, CDR2 SVGAGI, per germline. Trimming cost V 5 bases and J 4 bases; bases outside gene matches: 7. Written as DNA, the CDR3 is TGTGCCAGCAGTCCCGGACAGGGACGATACGAGCAGTACTTC. Translating it yields CASSPGQGRYEQYF.

This clone was detected only once. The genes are TRBV7-9 and TRBJ2-7; 7 bases line up with TRBD2. Germline CDR1 reads SEHNR; CDR2 reads FQNEAQ (reference sequence). The CDR3 runs 12 residues. V was clipped by 4 bases and J by 3 bases; unmatched bases: 0. The CDR3 DNA sequence: TGTGCCAGCAGCTGGGACTACTACGAGCAGTACTTC. Its translation is CASSWDYYEQYF. Variable domain in full (rest from reference TRBV7-9 and TRBJ2-7): DTGVSQNPRHKITKRGQNVTFRCDPISEHNRLYWYRQTLGQGPEFLTYFQNEAQLEKSRLLSDRFSAERPKGSFSTLEIQRTEQGDSAMYLCASSWDYYEQYFGPGTRLTVT.